Listed here are 11 T cell receptor beta chains from one sample, sequenced in a study of cytotoxic CD8 clonotypes in ibrutinib-treated CLL. TCRdb's copy holds only in-frame clones and misses some; the assay was immunoSEQ multiplex PCR. The sample shows around 50,000 clones, about 50% of them seen only once. Sequenced here: PBMCs, sampled after 24 months of ibrutinib treatment. The receptors were gathered from a human donor with chronic lymphocytic leukemia.

The chain combines TRBV6-6 with TRBJ1-1; D not certain. Trimming cost V 1 base and J 7 bases, with 7 bases left between them. The V gene's germline CDR1 is MNHNY and CDR2 SVGAGI (reference sequence). The CDR3 extends over 12 amino acids. CDR3 amino acids: CASSYLAIEAFF. DNA for the CDR3: TGTGCCAGCAGTTACTTAGCGATTGAAGCTTTCTTT.

This clone has more than one count but fewer than ten. The V call is TRBV6-1, the J call TRBJ2-2; a possible D gene is TRBD1 (7 bases). Trimming pared 10 bases from V and 1 base from J, leaving 13 bases between. From germline, CDR1 is MNHNS and CDR2 SASEGT. The CDR3 contains 14 residues. Written as DNA, the CDR3 is TGTGCCACCCAGGGGGACTTGAACACCGGGGAGCTGTTTTTT. Translation gives CATQGDLNTGELFF.

This chain uses TRBV5-1 with TRBJ2-7, with TRBD2 matching over 11 bases. V was clipped by 0 bases and J by 4 bases; unmatched bases: 9. CDR3 length: 17 amino acids. Germline V gives CDR1 SGHRS, CDR2 YFSETQ. The CDR3 here is CASSLDSSGGAWYEQYF. The CDR3 region has the DNA TGCGCCAGCAGCTTGGACAGTAGCGGGGGGGCTTGGTACGAGCAGTACTTC.

This clone has a handful of counts. The sample holds other DNA sequences that translate to the same CDR3. The rearrangement uses TRBV6-5 and TRBJ1-3, with D perhaps matching TRBD1 (6 bases). Germline V lookup: CDR1 MNHEY, CDR2 SVGAGI. CDR3 length: 15 residues. The V and J ends lost 6 bases and 2 bases respectively, with 14 bases between them. CDR3 protein: CASSPDRFPGNTIYF. The CDR3, as DNA: TGTGCCAGCAGCCCAGACAGGTTCCCTGGAAACACCATATATTTT.

The chain uses TRBV7-6 and TRBJ1-1; D unresolved. Trimming took off 5 bases at V and 5 bases at J, with 12 bases between the two ends. This CDR3 has 13 amino acids. CDR1 is SGHVS and CDR2 is FNYEAQ in the germline V gene. The CDR3 nucleotides read TGTGCCAGCAGCCCTGGATTGGGGACTGAAGCTTTCTTT. Translated: CASSPGLGTEAFF.

The J gene is TRBJ2-7, the V gene TRBV14; TRBD1 might be the D (5 bases). The germline V gene encodes CDR1 SGHDN and CDR2 FVKESK. The CDR3 runs to 13 residues. Trimming took off 4 bases at V and 0 bases at J, with 7 bases between the two ends. The CDR3 sequence: CASSLRVSYEQYF. CDR3 sequence (DNA): TGTGCCAGCAGCCTCAGGGTCTCCTACGAGCAGTACTTC.

This chain uses TRBV6-1 with TRBJ2-1, with D perhaps assigned TRBD1 or TRBD2 (5 bases each). The germline gives CDR1 MNHNS, CDR2 SASEGT. CDR3 length: 14 residues. Trimming cost V 7 bases and J 8 bases, with 18 bases left between them. The CDR3 DNA reads as TGTGCCAGCACCCCCGGGACCCCTTCACATGAGCAGTTCTTC. Amino acid sequence: CASTPGTPSHEQFF.

The chain uses TRBV5-4 and TRBJ2-5; possibly TRBD2 for D (5 bases). In germline, CDR1 is SGHNT, CDR2 YYREEE (reference sequence). The V end was cut by 1 base, the J end by 5 bases, with 9 bases between. The CDR3 covers 13 residues. The DNA of the CDR3 is TGTGCCAGCAGCTTGCGGACGGGGGAGACCCAGTACTTC. It codes for CASSLRTGETQYF.

V is TRBV5-1 and J is TRBJ2-3, with TRBD2 as a possible D gene (5 bases). V gave up 3 bases and J gave up 6 bases, with 17 bases separating them. This CDR3 region has 15 residues. The germline gives CDR1 SGHRS, CDR2 YFSETQ. This chain's CDR3 is CASSSRGTVEDTQYF. DNA for the CDR3: TGCGCCAGCAGCTCACGGGGTACGGTGGAGGATACGCAGTATTTT.

The rearrangement joins TRBV6-5 to TRBJ1-1; possible D gene TRBD1, 6 bases. There are 15 residues in the CDR3. V lost 2 bases, J lost 0 bases, and 10 bases lay in between. Looked up from germline, CDR1 is MNHEY and CDR2 is SVGAGI. The CDR3 coding sequence is TGTGCCAGCAGTTACGGGGGACATATGAACACTGAAGCTTTCTTT. It yields the protein CASSYGGHMNTEAFF.

In this sample, this clone turned up a few times. The V gene is TRBV7-6, the J gene TRBJ2-2; D not resolved. Germline lookup yields CDR1 SGHVS and CDR2 FNYEAQ. The CDR3 extends over 14 amino acids. Trimming cost V 1 base and J 4 bases, with 7 bases left between them. DNA for the CDR3: TGTGCCAGCAGCTTAGGCCAAGCCACCGGGGAGCTGTTTTTT. Amino acids: CASSLGQATGELFF. Combining the CDR3 with reference TRBV7-6 and TRBJ2-2 gives the whole variable domain GAGVSQSPRYKVTKRGQDVALRCDPISGHVSLYWYRQALGQGPEFLTYFNYEAQQDKSGLPNDRFSAERPEGSISTLTIQRTEQRDSAMYRCASSLGQATGELFFGEGSRLTVL.